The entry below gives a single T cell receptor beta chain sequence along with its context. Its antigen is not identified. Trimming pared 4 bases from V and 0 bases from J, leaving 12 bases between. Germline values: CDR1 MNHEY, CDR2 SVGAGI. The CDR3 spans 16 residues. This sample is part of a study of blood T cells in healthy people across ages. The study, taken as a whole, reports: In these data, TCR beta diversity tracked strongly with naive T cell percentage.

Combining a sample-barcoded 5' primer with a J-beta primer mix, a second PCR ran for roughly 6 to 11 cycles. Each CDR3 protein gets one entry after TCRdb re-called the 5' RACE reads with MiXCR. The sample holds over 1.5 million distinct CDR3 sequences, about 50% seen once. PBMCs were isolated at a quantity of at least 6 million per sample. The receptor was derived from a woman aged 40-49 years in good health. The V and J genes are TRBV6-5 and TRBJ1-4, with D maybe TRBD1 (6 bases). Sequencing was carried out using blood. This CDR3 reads CASSLQGAATNEKLFF. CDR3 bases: TGTGCCAGCAGTTTACAGGGAGCTGCAACTAATGAAAAACTGTTTTTT.